This TCR beta chain was found in a study of beta chain features in type 1 diabetes. All of the isolated RNA was reverse transcribed, so expressed TCRB transcripts were sequenced. Data came from immunoSEQ multiplex PCR; TCRdb stores just in-frame clones and leaves some out. The repertoire consists of around 240,000 clones, with around 9.6% occurring once and the leading ten covering around 0.031%. The CDR3 runs to 14 residues. Germline-derived CDR1 and CDR2 are KGHSH and LQKENI. Trimming took 2 bases from V and 1 from J, leaving 9 bases between them. The V gene is TRBV18, the J gene TRBJ2-7, with D maybe TRBD1 (5 bases). Sequenced: naive CD4+ T cells from blood. The receptor's source is a woman between 18 and 29 years old in good health. As DNA, the CDR3 is TGTGCCAGCTCACCAAGGCAGGGTTCCTACGAGCAGTACTTC. This encodes CASSPRQGSYEQYF.